This record concerns one TCR beta chain sequence. This entry is derived from a study of T-cell memory formation after mild COVID-19. MiXCR, applied by TCRdb to the 5' RACE reads, yields one record per CDR3 protein. The sample lists a few hundred thousand distinct CDR3 sequences, around 14% occurring once. Trimming shortened V by 6 bases and J by 4 bases, and 13 bases separated the two germline ends. Per the germline V gene, CDR1 is MDHEN and CDR2 is SYDVKM. The CDR3 extends over 14 amino acids. The gene calls are TRBV28 and TRBJ1-3; D remains unclear. The material sequenced was PBMCs or a T cell subset sorted from them (not recorded which). The sequence came from a man aged 18 to 30 who had mild COVID-19 (a few samples of this study predate the infection). Cell type and time point are not known. This CDR3 reads CASSQPLSGNTIYF. In DNA, the CDR3 is TGTGCCAGCAGCCAGCCCCTCTCAGGAAACACCATATATTTT.